These T cell receptor beta chains were read from a single sample in a study of sequential checkpoint blockade in melanoma. Some clones are missing from TCRdb's copy, which holds only in-frame ones; the method was immunoSEQ multiplex PCR. The sample yields over 5,500 clones, over 20% seen once. Sequenced here: tumor tissue (inferred from file names), sampled from a patient given nivolumab and ipilimumab in sequence. These receptors originate from a human donor with melanoma. The CDR3 runs from the conserved cysteine through the conserved F or W. The D gene is left open where the match is weak. Rows may omit the clone size; those that give it use once, few, many or a size class.

V gene,D gene,J gene,clone size,CDR3 protein,CDR3 DNA
TRBV29-1,TRBD2,TRBJ2-7,-,CSVAVLGGGSYEQYF,TGCAGCGTTGCGGTTCTGGGCGGGGGGTCCTACGAGCAGTACTTC
TRBV5-1,-,TRBJ2-7,-,CASSLGNRQGSYEQYF,TGCGCCAGCAGCTTGGGAAACCGTCAGGGGTCCTACGAGCAGTACTTC
TRBV11-3,-,TRBJ2-1,-,CASSLLSRNNEQFF,TGTGCCAGCAGCTTACTGTCCCGGAACAATGAGCAGTTCTTC
TRBV18,TRBD1,TRBJ2-7,-,CASSPRLGQGATVPYEQYF,TGTGCCAGCTCACCTCGCCTGGGACAGGGGGCGACAGTACCCTACGAGCAGTACTTC
TRBV11-3,-,TRBJ2-7,-,CASSPGPQGWYEQYF,TGTGCCAGCAGCCCCGGCCCCCAGGGGTGGTACGAGCAGTACTTC
TRBV30,-,TRBJ2-4,few,CAWRLDSRGRDIQYF,TGTGCCTGGAGGCTAGACTCCAGGGGCCGGGACATTCAGTACTTC
TRBV30,TRBD1,TRBJ1-1,-,CAWMRQGSTEAFF,TGTGCCTGGATGAGACAGGGAAGCACTGAAGCTTTCTTT
TRBV10-2,-,TRBJ2-2,-,CASRRDIGTGELFF,TGCGCCAGCAGGAGGGACATCGGCACCGGGGAGCTGTTTTTT
TRBV19,-,TRBJ2-7,-,CASTKGLGAYEQYF,TGTGCCAGCACGAAAGGTCTGGGAGCCTACGAGCAGTACTTC
TRBV19,-,TRBJ2-2,few,CASSMVTDTGELFF,TGTGCCAGTAGTATGGTAACCGACACCGGGGAGCTGTTTTTT
TRBV5-1,-,TRBJ1-1,-,CASSATQENTEAFF,TGCGCCAGCAGCGCAACACAAGAGAACACTGAAGCTTTCTTT
TRBV12-5,-,TRBJ2-1,-,CASGLVKDGSSYNEQFF,TGTGCTAGTGGTTTGGTAAAGGACGGATCCTCCTACAATGAGCAGTTCTTC
TRBV9,TRBD1,TRBJ2-5,few,CASSGNRGRETQYF,TGTGCCAGCAGCGGTAACAGGGGGCGAGAGACCCAGTACTTC
TRBV29-1,TRBD2,TRBJ2-1,-,CSVSPSGLQYEQFF,TGCAGCGTCAGTCCTAGCGGTTTACAATATGAGCAGTTCTTC